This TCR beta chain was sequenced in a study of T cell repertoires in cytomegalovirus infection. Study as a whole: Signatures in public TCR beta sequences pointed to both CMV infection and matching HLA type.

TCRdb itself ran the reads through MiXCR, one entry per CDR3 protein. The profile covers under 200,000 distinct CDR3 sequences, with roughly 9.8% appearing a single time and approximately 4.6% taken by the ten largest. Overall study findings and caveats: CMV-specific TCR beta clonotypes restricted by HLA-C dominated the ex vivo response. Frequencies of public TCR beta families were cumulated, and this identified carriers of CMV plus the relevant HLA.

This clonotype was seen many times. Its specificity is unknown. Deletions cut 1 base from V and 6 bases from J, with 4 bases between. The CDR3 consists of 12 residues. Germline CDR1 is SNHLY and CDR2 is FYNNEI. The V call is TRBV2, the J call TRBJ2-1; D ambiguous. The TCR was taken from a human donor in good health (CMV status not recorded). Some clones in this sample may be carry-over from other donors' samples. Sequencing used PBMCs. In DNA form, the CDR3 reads TGTGCCAGCAGTGAAGACAGCAATGAGCAGTTCTTC. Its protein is CASSEDSNEQFF.